Below, 31 T cell receptor beta chains from the same sample are listed, as sequenced in a study of preoperative IRX-2 immunotherapy in early breast cancer. Treatment: preoperative locoregional IRX-2 cytokine immunotherapy. The repertoire was sequenced with immunoSEQ multiplex PCR; TCRdb's copy has only in-frame clones and lacks some. The sample yields fewer than 70,000 clones, approximately 93% seen once. This material was acquired from a patient treated with IRX-2 immunotherapy. The source is a human donor with breast cancer.

The J gene is TRBJ2-7, the V gene TRBV6-6; perhaps D is TRBD1 or TRBD2 (5 bases each). V lost 6 bases and J lost 2, with 8 bases in between. The germline CDR1 and CDR2 sequences are MNHNY and SVGAGI (reference sequence). This CDR3 spans 12 amino acids. The CDR3: CASRGPTYEQYF. The DNA for the CDR3 is TGTGCCAGCAGGGGACCGACCTACGAGCAGTACTTC.

The CDR3 reads CASNKGQGVETQYF. CDR3 DNA sequence: TGTGCCAGCAATAAGGGACAGGGGGTCGAGACCCAGTACTTC. The genes are TRBV25-1 and TRBJ2-5; 11 nucleotides agree with TRBD1. The CDR3 sequence is 14 residues long. Germline V gene lookup returns CDR1 MGHDK and CDR2 SYGVNS. Germline trimming cut 7 bases from V and 5 bases from J; bases unmatched to any gene: 6.

The chain combines TRBV5-6 with TRBJ2-7; D is possibly TRBD1 (6 bases). The CDR3 has 15 residues. The germline gives CDR1 SGHDT, CDR2 YYEEEE. Trimming took 1 base from V and 4 from J, leaving 15 bases between them. CDR3 loop: CASSLFGQSTYEQYF. CDR3 coding DNA: TGTGCCAGCAGCTTGTTCGGACAGTCTACTTACGAGCAGTACTTC.

Notes on this clone: The junction departs from germline at one end; a sequencing error may be responsible. The V call is TRBV20-1, the J call TRBJ2-7; possible D gene TRBD2, 6 bases. This CDR3 has 11 residues. From germline, CDR1 is DFQATT and CDR2 SNEGSKA (reference sequence). The CDR3 loop reads CSARESFGGNF. The CDR3, as DNA: TGCAGTGCTAGAGAGTCCTTCGGGGGAAACTTC.

V is TRBV7-9 and J is TRBJ2-1, with D possibly TRBD2 on 6 matching bases. Germline CDR1 is SEHNR and CDR2 is FQNEAQ (reference sequence). V was cut by 1 base and J by 6 bases, with 10 bases left in between. The CDR3 is 14 amino acids. The CDR3 sequence: CASSLGAGFNEQFF. In DNA form, the CDR3 reads TGTGCCAGCAGCTTAGGGGCGGGGTTCAATGAGCAGTTCTTC.

The rearrangement joins TRBV28 to TRBJ2-1, with 9 positions matching TRBD1. Germline V gene lookup returns CDR1 MDHEN and CDR2 SYDVKM. The CDR3 is made up of 15 amino acids. V lost 6 bases and J lost 8; bases outside the gene matches: 11. The CDR3 DNA follows: TGTGCCAGCAGGGGAACCGGGACAGGGCGTTATGAGCAGTTCTTC. This gives the protein CASRGTGTGRYEQFF.

This sequence joins TRBV2 and TRBJ1-2, with D perhaps TRBD1 (6 bases). The length of the CDR3 is 13 residues. Per the germline V gene, CDR1 is SNHLY and CDR2 is FYNNEI. Between the trimmed V and J ends, which lost 7 bases and 4 bases, there was a span of 13 bases. CDR3 sequence: CASTSTGTYGYTF. CDR3 DNA: TGTGCCAGCACCTCGACAGGAACCTATGGCTACACCTTC.

V is TRBV7-2 and J is TRBJ1-4; TRBD1 agrees at 10 bases. This CDR3 comprises 18 residues. The V segment lost 6 bases and the J segment 10 bases; nucleotides outside the gene matches: 20. CDR1 SGHTA and CDR2 FQGNSA come from the germline V gene. CDR3 amino acids: CASRRSPGQGSDVGKLFF. DNA of the CDR3: TGTGCCAGCAGACGTAGCCCGGGACAGGGGTCCGATGTGGGAAAACTGTTTTTT.

This chain uses TRBV7-2 with TRBJ1-1, with D perhaps matching TRBD1 (6 bases). V shed 4 bases and J shed 2 bases, with 11 bases lying between them. The V gene's germline CDR1 is SGHTA and CDR2 FQGNSA. The CDR3 length is 14 residues. DNA of the CDR3: TGTGCCAGCAGCTCTTACAGGGAAAACACTGAAGCTTTCTTT. This translates into CASSSYRENTEAFF.

The rearrangement joins TRBV27 to TRBJ1-5, with D perhaps TRBD1 (5 bases). From germline, CDR1 is MNHEY and CDR2 SMNVEV (reference sequence). The CDR3 spans 16 residues. Trimming took off 8 bases at V and 7 bases at J, with 24 bases between the two ends. CDR3 coding DNA: TGTGCCAGCTCTGGGGGAAGGAGGGCGGCAAAGCAGCCCCAGCATTTT. It specifies CASSGGRRAAKQPQHF.

V and J are TRBV7-2 and TRBJ2-3; the match to TRBD2 covers 12 bases. Germline CDR1 reads SGHTA; CDR2 reads FQGNSA. Trimming at V came to 5 bases and at J to 5 bases, leaving 8 bases not matched to a gene. This CDR3 is 16 amino acids long. In DNA form, the CDR3 reads TGTGCCAGCAGCCCTAGACTAGCGGGGGTCGGAGATACGCAGTATTTT. It specifies CASSPRLAGVGDTQYF.

The chain uses TRBV5-4 and TRBJ2-1; 12 positions match TRBD2. Germline CDR1 reads SGHNT; CDR2 reads YYREEE (reference sequence). The CDR3 contains 16 residues. The J segment lost 7 bases and the V segment lost 4 bases, leaving 9 bases of the junction unmatched. For the CDR3, the DNA is TGTGCCAGCAGCCTGGGTGGACTAGCGGGAAGGAATGAGCAGTTCTTC. This translates into CASSLGGLAGRNEQFF.

This chain joins TRBV18 and TRBJ2-7; D gene uncertain. CDR3 length: 14 amino acids. CDR1 KGHSH and CDR2 LQKENI come from the germline V gene. Trimming stripped 0 bases from V and 2 bases from J, with 8 bases between. The CDR3 loop is CASSPPDATYEQYF. In DNA, the CDR3 is TGTGCCAGCTCACCACCGGATGCCACCTACGAGCAGTACTTC. The full variable domain, its missing parts supplied by reference TRBV18 and TRBJ2-7, is NAGVMQNPRHLVRRRGQEARLRCSPMKGHSHVYWYRQLPEEGLKFMVYLQKENIIDESGMPKERFSAEFPKEGPSILRIQQVVRGDSAAYFCASSPPDATYEQYFGPGTRLTVT.

This chain uses TRBV28 with TRBJ2-1, with D uncertain. V was shortened by 5 bases and J by 10 bases, with 9 bases between the two germline ends. CDR1 and CDR2 from the germline V gene are MDHEN and SYDVKM. The CDR3 has 11 amino acids. CDR3 bases: TGTGCCAGCAGTGCTCTGTACGAGCAGTTCTTC. It codes for CASSALYEQFF.

The genes are TRBV5-6 and TRBJ1-3; 9 positions match TRBD1. CDR1 and CDR2 from the germline V gene are SGHDT and YYEEEE. This CDR3 has 16 residues. V was clipped by 4 bases and J by 4 bases; unmatched bases: 9. The DNA of the CDR3 is TGTGCCAGCAGCCCCGGGACAGGGAGGGCCGGAAACACCATATATTTT. Its protein product is CASSPGTGRAGNTIYF. Using reference TRBV5-6 and TRBJ1-3 for the parts outside the CDR3, the full variable domain is DAGVTQSPTHLIKTRGQQVTLRCSPKSGHDTVSWYQQALGQGPQFIFQYYEEEERQRGNFPDRFSGHQFPNYSSELNVNALLLGDSALYLCASSPGTGRAGNTIYFGEGSWLTVV.

The chain recombines TRBV7-3 with TRBJ2-1, with D perhaps matching TRBD2 (6 bases). Per germline, CDR1 SGHTA and CDR2 FQGTGA. Trimming left V 6 bases short and J 6 bases short, with 21 bases between. CDR3 length: 16 residues. The CDR3 bases are TGTGCCAGCAGTTCTTTATGGGGGGATCATCCCAATGAGCAGTTCTTC. Translated, it gives CASSSLWGDHPNEQFF.

J is TRBJ2-5 and V is TRBV29-1; 8 nucleotides line up with TRBD2. With 7 bases clipped from V and 5 bases from J, the junction kept 12 bases outside the gene matches. The CDR3 has 14 residues. The germline gives CDR1 SQVTM, CDR2 ANQGSEA. CDR3: CSARLAGGGETQYF. The CDR3 DNA follows: TGCAGCGCCAGGCTGGCGGGAGGCGGTGAGACCCAGTACTTC.

The CDR3 DNA reads as TGTGCCTGGAGTCGGGACAGAGGCGAGACCCAGTACTTC. It specifies CAWSRDRGETQYF. The chain uses TRBV30 and TRBJ2-5; 7 positions match TRBD1. The CDR3 is made up of 13 amino acids. Losses at the gene ends were 2 bases for V and 5 bases for J; bases not matched to a gene: 5. Germline lookup yields CDR1 GTSNPN and CDR2 SVGIG (reference sequence).

This chain uses TRBV27 with TRBJ2-7; weak D call: TRBD1 (5 bases). CDR3 length equals 13 residues. CDR1 MNHEY and CDR2 SMNVEV come from the germline V gene (reference sequence). The V end was cut by 3 bases, the J end by 3 bases, with 9 bases between. CDR3 nucleotide sequence: TGTGCCAGCAGTTTGCCAGGGCACTACGAGCAGTACTTC. This sequence encodes CASSLPGHYEQYF.

The chain joins TRBV6-5 to TRBJ2-1; D unclear. The CDR3 consists of 12 residues. V lost 8 bases to trimming and J lost 6 bases, with 11 bases between them. Per the germline V gene, CDR1 is MNHEY and CDR2 is SVGAGI. The CDR3 DNA reads TGTGCCAGCGGCGGTAGCCCCAATGAGCAGTTCTTC. This translates into CASGGSPNEQFF.

A single count supports this clone. V and J are TRBV7-9 and TRBJ2-2, with a tentative D call TRBD1 (6 bases). CDR3 size: 15 residues. V shed 1 base and J shed 6 bases, with 12 bases lying between them. CDR1 and CDR2 from the germline V gene are SEHNR and FQNEAQ (reference sequence). The CDR3 sequence is CASSLGTDYSGELFF. For the CDR3, the DNA is TGTGCCAGCAGCTTAGGGACAGACTATTCCGGGGAGCTGTTTTTT.

This sequence joins TRBV28 and TRBJ2-5, with D possibly matching TRBD1 (6 bases). Germline CDR1 reads MDHEN; CDR2 reads SYDVKM. This CDR3 spans 12 amino acids. The V and J ends lost 7 bases and 5 bases respectively, with 11 bases between them. CDR3 DNA sequence: TGTGCCAGCAAACAGGGAACGGAGACCCAGTACTTC. This gives the protein CASKQGTETQYF.

In this sample, this clone turned up once. The chain is built from TRBV5-1 and TRBJ2-2, with 7 positions matching TRBD1. The CDR3 is 15 residues long. V shed 4 bases, J shed 0 bases, and the junction held 3 bases outside the gene matches. Per germline, CDR1 SGHRS and CDR2 YFSETQ. The DNA for the CDR3 is TGCGCCAGCAGCACGGGACAGTCGAACACCGGGGAGCTGTTTTTT. This gives the protein CASSTGQSNTGELFF. The full variable domain, its missing parts supplied by reference TRBV5-1 and TRBJ2-2, is KAGVTQTPRYLIKTRGQQVTLSCSPISGHRSVSWYQQTPGQGLQFLFEYFSETQRNKGNFPGRFSGRQFSNSRSEMNVSTLELGDSALYLCASSTGQSNTGELFFGEGSRLTVL.

The rearrangement uses TRBV19 and TRBJ2-7; D ambiguous. Per germline, CDR1 LNHDA and CDR2 SQIVND (reference sequence). This CDR3 has 13 amino acids. Trimming took 5 bases from V and 4 from J, leaving 12 bases between them. CDR3: CASSGHLGYEQYF. In DNA form, the CDR3 reads TGTGCCAGTAGTGGCCACTTAGGTTACGAGCAGTACTTC.

This chain connects TRBV19 to TRBJ2-7, with D possibly being TRBD1 (6 bases). The CDR3 is made up of 15 amino acids. The ends were cut back, 5 bases at V and 6 bases at J, with 20 bases in the middle. Germline V CDR1 and CDR2: LNHDA, SQIVND (reference sequence). CDR3 in amino acids: CASSPINRDTGEQYF. The CDR3 coding sequence is TGTGCCAGTAGTCCCATAAACCGGGACACCGGCGAGCAGTACTTC.

The genes are TRBV27 and TRBJ2-1; maybe TRBD1 (6 bases). In germline, CDR1 is MNHEY, CDR2 SMNVEV (reference sequence). The CDR3 length is 16 residues. V was pared by 5 bases and J by 3 bases, with 17 bases between. In DNA, the CDR3 is TGTGCCAGCAGTATACACAGGGATGGTATCTACAATGAGCAGTTCTTC. This sequence encodes CASSIHRDGIYNEQFF.

The CDR3 is CASSARLAGAIDTQYF. The CDR3 DNA sequence: TGTGCCAGCAGCGCTCGACTAGCGGGGGCCATAGATACGCAGTATTTT. V usage is TRBV7-2 and J usage is TRBJ2-3; 12 nucleotides match TRBD2. Trimming removed 5 bases from V and 5 bases from J; junction bases left unmatched: 8. The CDR3 spans 16 residues. The germline CDR1 and CDR2 sequences are SGHTA and FQGNSA.

The chain links TRBV12-5 to TRBJ2-7; the D gene is possibly TRBD2 (6 bases). The CDR3 runs to 16 residues. V was cut by 0 bases and J by 2 bases, with 14 bases left in between. Germline V gives CDR1 LGHNT, CDR2 FRNRAP. CDR3 sequence reads: CASGLVNSGRTYEQYF. CDR3 bases: TGTGCTAGTGGTTTGGTAAATAGCGGCCGGACCTACGAGCAGTACTTC.

The genes are TRBV11-3 and TRBJ2-3; D uncertain. Per the germline V gene, CDR1 is SGHNT and CDR2 is YENEEA. This CDR3 comprises 12 residues. Trimming took 5 bases from V and 9 from J, leaving 12 bases between them. CDR3 amino acids: CASSGASLTQYF. CDR3 DNA: TGTGCCAGCAGCGGAGCTAGTTTAACGCAGTATTTT.

This chain uses TRBV6-5 with TRBJ2-7; 7 bases map to TRBD1. Trimming took 5 bases from V and 2 from J; bases not matched to a gene: 3. The CDR3 covers 13 residues. Germline V gene lookup returns CDR1 MNHEY and CDR2 SVGAGI. CDR3 protein: CASSPGTAYEQYF. CDR3 DNA sequence: TGTGCCAGCAGTCCGGGGACAGCCTACGAGCAGTACTTC.

This clone was recorded once. The chain combines TRBV5-1 with TRBJ1-5; D remains ambiguous. In germline, CDR1 is SGHRS, CDR2 YFSETQ. The CDR3 totals 16 residues. V was clipped by 8 bases and J by 0 bases, with 18 bases between them. The CDR3 region is CARLGIDGNSNQPQHF. CDR3 nucleotides: TGCGCCAGGCTTGGGATTGACGGAAATAGCAATCAGCCCCAGCATTTT.